One sample yielded the 22 T cell receptor beta chains listed below, sequenced in a study of response to subunit inactivated influenza vaccine. TCRdb re-called the RT-PCR reads with MiXCR, one entry per CDR3 protein. The sample includes roughly 620,000 distinct CDR3 sequences, 11% of them seen just once. This same sample was also part of a study on T cells expressing NK-cell markers. That publication notes: In generating TCR beta cDNA, 5'RACE template switching with UMIs was used.

Sample: PBMCs from blood, taken on the day of vaccination. The receptor set was obtained from a man between 45 and 60 years old who received an inactivated influenza vaccine.

This chain joins TRBV11-2 and TRBJ2-6; D is undetermined. CDR3 length: 17 residues. The V end lost 5 bases, the J end lost 1 base, and 15 bases lay between the germline ends. Per germline, CDR1 SGHAT and CDR2 FQNNGV. CDR3 in amino acids: CASSPLDRISGANVLTF. CDR3 nucleotide sequence: TGTGCCAGCAGCCCCCTCGATAGGATATCTGGGGCCAACGTCCTGACTTTC. Full variable domain (rest looked up from reference TRBV11-2 and TRBJ2-6): EAGVAQSPRYKIIEKRQSVAFWCNPISGHATLYWYQQILGQGPKLLIQFQNNGVVDDSQLPKDRFSAERLKGVDSTLKIQPAKLEDSAVYLCASSPLDRISGANVLTFGAGSRLTVL.

This clonotype was seen at least ten times. The J gene is TRBJ2-1, the V gene TRBV7-8, with D tentatively TRBD1 (6 bases). The V gene's germline CDR1 is SGHVS and CDR2 FQNEAQ. Trimming took off 8 bases at V and 2 bases at J, with 19 bases between the two ends. The CDR3 sequence is 16 residues long. As DNA, the CDR3 is TGTGCCAGCCCCCGTCCGGGACACACACCCTACAATGAGCAGTTCTTC. Its translation is CASPRPGHTPYNEQFF. The full variable domain, in which reference TRBV7-8 and TRBJ2-1 provide the parts outside the CDR3, is GAGVSQSPRYKVAKRGQDVALRCDPISGHVSLFWYQQALGQGPEFLTYFQNEAQLDKSGLPSDRFFAERPEGSVSTLKIQRTQQEDSAVYLCASPRPGHTPYNEQFFGPGTRLTVL.

This clonotype was observed a handful of times. The chain joins TRBV15 to TRBJ2-2, with D maybe TRBD2 (6 bases). The V and J ends lost 1 base and 1 base respectively, with 10 bases between them. Germline values: CDR1 LNHNV, CDR2 YYDKDF (reference sequence). CDR3 length: 16 residues. The CDR3 protein is CATSRVGGMNTGELFF. CDR3 coding DNA: TGTGCCACCAGCAGAGTCGGGGGAATGAACACCGGGGAGCTGTTTTTT.

The rearrangement uses TRBV6-2 or TRBV6-3 and TRBJ2-5; D is unclear. The CDR3 is 15 residues long. Germline V lookup: CDR1 MNHEY, CDR2 SVGEGT. V lost 1 base to trimming and J lost 5 bases, with 14 bases between them. The DNA for the CDR3 is TGTGCCAGCAGTTACTACTCCAGCCAGAGGGAGACCCAGTACTTC. It specifies CASSYYSSQRETQYF.

This clonotype occurred a few times. The V and J genes are TRBV21-1 and TRBJ1-1. TRBV21-1 is a listed pseudogene. The length of the CDR3 is 15 residues. CDR3 in DNA: TGTGCCAGCAGCCCCTCCGGGGTCGGGGACACTGAAGCTTTCTTT. Translated: CASSPSGVGDTEAFF.

This sequence joins TRBV6-2 or TRBV6-3 and TRBJ2-3, with 11 positions matching TRBD2. The ends lost 6 bases at V and 2 bases at J; junction bases unmatched: 7. The CDR3 has 16 residues. Germline V gives CDR1 MNHEY, CDR2 SVGEGT. This CDR3 is CASRKGLAEITDTQYF. CDR3 DNA sequence: TGTGCCAGCAGGAAGGGACTAGCGGAAATCACAGATACGCAGTATTTT.

The chain couples TRBV5-1 to TRBJ2-7; 9 bases fit TRBD1. CDR1 is SGHRS, CDR2 YFSETQ, per germline. This CDR3 spans 13 amino acids. Trimming cost V 4 bases and J 7 bases; bases outside gene matches: 6. The CDR3 DNA reads as TGCGCCAGCAGCCAACAGGGGGCGCGGGAGCAGTACTTC. Protein product: CASSQQGAREQYF.

This chain joins TRBV7-6 and TRBJ2-1, with 11 bases identical to TRBD2. With 5 bases clipped from V and 0 bases from J, the junction kept 12 bases outside the gene matches. The CDR3 length is 19 residues. Germline V gives CDR1 SGHVS, CDR2 FNYEAQ. CDR3 sequence reads: CASSLGGGLAASSYNEQFF. The CDR3 bases are TGTGCCAGCAGCCTAGGAGGGGGACTAGCGGCAAGCTCCTACAATGAGCAGTTCTTC.

This clonotype was observed at least ten times. The junction departs from germline at one end; a sequencing error may be responsible. CDR3 nucleotides: TGCGCCAGCAGCTTGGGGGCCGGGGAGCTGTTTTTT. Translation gives CASSLGAGELFF. The chain combines TRBV7-2 with TRBJ2-2; possibly TRBD1 or TRBD2 for D (5 bases each). There are 12 residues in the CDR3. The germline V gene encodes CDR1 SGHTA and CDR2 FQGNSA.

This clonotype has just a few counts. This chain links TRBV3-1 with TRBJ2-1; TRBD2 aligns across 11 bases. The V gene's germline CDR1 is LGHDT and CDR2 YNNKEL (reference sequence). With 3 bases clipped from V and 9 bases from J, the junction kept 7 bases outside the gene matches. CDR3 length: 15 residues. This chain's CDR3 is CASSHSSGGSVEQFF. CDR3 sequence (DNA): TGTGCCAGCAGCCACTCTAGCGGGGGGTCAGTTGAGCAGTTCTTC.

The V gene is TRBV30, the J gene TRBJ2-5; 7 bases map to TRBD2. CDR3 length equals 14 residues. The ends lost 5 bases at V and 2 bases at J; junction bases unmatched: 8. Germline CDR1 reads GTSNPN; CDR2 reads SVGIG (reference sequence). CDR3 sequence (DNA): TGTGCCTGGGCCCGACTAGCCATGCAAGAGACCCAGTACTTC. Its translation: CAWARLAMQETQYF.

This clonotype was observed a handful of times. This chain joins TRBV7-9 and TRBJ2-1; the D is unclear. The germline V gene encodes CDR1 SEHNR and CDR2 FQNEAQ (reference sequence). This CDR3 comprises 14 residues. Trimming cost V 2 bases and J 6 bases, with 11 bases left between them. DNA of the CDR3: TGTGCCAGCAGCTTACCAGCGAGTCCCAATGAGCAGTTCTTC. Protein product: CASSLPASPNEQFF.

In this sample, this clonotype turned up many times. The chain carries TRBV6-5 and TRBJ1-1; TRBD1 might be the D (6 bases). Trimming cost V 0 bases and J 1 base, with 12 bases left between them. CDR1 is MNHEY and CDR2 is SVGAGI in the germline V gene. The CDR3 has 16 residues. The CDR3 protein is CASSYSPHRENTEAFF. The CDR3 DNA reads TGTGCCAGCAGTTACTCGCCGCACAGGGAGAACACTGAAGCTTTCTTT.

This clonotype was counted a few times. V and J are TRBV4-2 and TRBJ2-7; TRBD2 matches 7 bases. From germline, CDR1 is LGHNA and CDR2 YNFKEQ. This CDR3 region has 14 residues. Losses at the gene ends were 0 bases for V and 9 bases for J; bases not matched to a gene: 8. CDR3 residues: CASSQDPTGRGQYF. CDR3 nucleotides: TGTGCCAGCAGCCAAGATCCGACGGGGAGGGGGCAGTACTTC.

This clonotype was observed at least ten times. The V call is TRBV20-1, the J call TRBJ2-1; tentatively, D is TRBD2 (5 bases). Germline loops: CDR1 DFQATT, CDR2 SNEGSKA (reference sequence). Between the trimmed V and J ends, which lost 4 bases and 6 bases, there was a span of 22 bases. CDR3 length equals 16 residues. CDR3 bases: TGCAGTGCTACGTCCCCTAGCCCAGGTTCAGTCAATGAGCAGTTCTTC. It codes for CSATSPSPGSVNEQFF.

In this sample, this clonotype turned up a few times. The V gene is TRBV5-6, the J gene TRBJ2-2; no definite D call. From germline, CDR1 is SGHDT and CDR2 YYEEEE. The CDR3 sequence is 14 residues long. V was trimmed by 4 bases and J by 6 bases, leaving 13 bases between them. Here the CDR3 reads CASSPDPLPGELFF. CDR3 DNA sequence: TGTGCCAGCAGCCCCGACCCTCTCCCCGGGGAGCTGTTTTTT. Combining the CDR3 with reference TRBV5-6 and TRBJ2-2 gives the whole variable domain DAGVTQSPTHLIKTRGQQVTLRCSPKSGHDTVSWYQQALGQGPQFIFQYYEEEERQRGNFPDRFSGHQFPNYSSELNVNALLLGDSALYLCASSPDPLPGELFFGEGSRLTVL.

This chain connects TRBV7-9 to TRBJ2-7; no reliable D call. CDR1 is SEHNR and CDR2 is FQNEAQ in the germline V gene (reference sequence). CDR3 size: 14 residues. The V gene lost 5 bases and the J gene lost 0 bases, with 11 bases spanning the gap. In nucleotides, the CDR3 is TGTGCCAGCAGCCCCCCGCCGAGCTCCTACGAGCAGTACTTC. It is translated as CASSPPPSSYEQYF.

The sample holds a few counts of this clonotype. The V and J genes are TRBV12-3 or TRBV12-4 and TRBJ2-1, with TRBD2 identical over 7 bases. Trimming removed 7 bases from V and 3 bases from J; junction bases left unmatched: 9. This CDR3 region has 15 residues. Here the CDR3 reads CASIPQAGFYNEQFF. Written as DNA, the CDR3 is TGTGCCAGCATCCCTCAAGCGGGATTCTACAATGAGCAGTTCTTC.

V gene TRBV19 combines with J gene TRBJ2-7; D is unclear. From germline, CDR1 is LNHDA and CDR2 SQIVND (reference sequence). V was trimmed by 2 bases and J by 2 bases, leaving 13 bases between them. This CDR3 region has 15 residues. CDR3 residues: CASSIKVWFTYEQYF. CDR3 bases: TGTGCCAGTAGTATAAAGGTTTGGTTTACCTACGAGCAGTACTTC.

The gene calls are TRBV9 and TRBJ1-5, with 7 nucleotides matching TRBD1. Germline lookup yields CDR1 SGDLS and CDR2 YYNGEE. V lost 3 bases to trimming and J lost 4 bases; unmatched junction nucleotides: 10. The CDR3 covers 16 residues. DNA of the CDR3: TGTGCCAGCAGCGCGGACCGGGACAGTAGAAATCAGCCCCAGCATTTT. Protein product: CASSADRDSRNQPQHF.

This rearrangement joins TRBV28 to TRBJ2-5, with D perhaps assigned TRBD1 or TRBD2 (5 bases each). This CDR3 has 14 residues. Germline V gene sequence: CDR1 MDHEN, CDR2 SYDVKM. The V and J ends lost 2 bases and 5 bases respectively, with 12 bases between them. In DNA form, the CDR3 reads TGTGCCAGCAGTTTACTGGACGGGGCGGAGACCCAGTACTTC. Protein product: CASSLLDGAETQYF.

This clonotype was counted between two and nine times. V usage is TRBV28 and J usage is TRBJ1-2, with a weak D call TRBD1 (5 bases). CDR1 and CDR2 from the germline V gene are MDHEN and SYDVKM. V was trimmed by 7 bases and J by 8 bases, leaving 14 bases between them. The CDR3 length is 12 residues. CDR3 protein: CASNSGTWGYTF. The DNA of the CDR3 is TGTGCCAGCAACTCAGGGACTTGGGGCTACACCTTC.